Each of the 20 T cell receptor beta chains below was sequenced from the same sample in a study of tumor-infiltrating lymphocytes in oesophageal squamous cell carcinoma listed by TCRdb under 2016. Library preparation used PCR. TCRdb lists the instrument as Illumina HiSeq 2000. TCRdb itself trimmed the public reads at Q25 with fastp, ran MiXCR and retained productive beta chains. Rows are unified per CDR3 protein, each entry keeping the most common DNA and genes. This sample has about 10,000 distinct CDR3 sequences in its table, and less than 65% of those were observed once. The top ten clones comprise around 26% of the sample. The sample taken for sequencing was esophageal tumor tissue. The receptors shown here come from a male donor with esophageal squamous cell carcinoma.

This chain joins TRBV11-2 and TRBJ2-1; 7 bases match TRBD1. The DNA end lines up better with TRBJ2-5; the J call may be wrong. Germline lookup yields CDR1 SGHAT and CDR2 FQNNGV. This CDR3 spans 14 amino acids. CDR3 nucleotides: TGTGCCAGCAGCTCGGGACAGCTCCAAGAGACCCAGTACTTC. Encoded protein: CASSSGQLQETQYF.

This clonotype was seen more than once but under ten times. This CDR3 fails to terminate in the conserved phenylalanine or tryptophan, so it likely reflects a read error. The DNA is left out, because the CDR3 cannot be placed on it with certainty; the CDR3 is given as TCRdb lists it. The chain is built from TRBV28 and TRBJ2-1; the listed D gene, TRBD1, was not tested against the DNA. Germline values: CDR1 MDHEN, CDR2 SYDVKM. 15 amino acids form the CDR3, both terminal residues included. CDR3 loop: CASSWDRYYGYTFGS.

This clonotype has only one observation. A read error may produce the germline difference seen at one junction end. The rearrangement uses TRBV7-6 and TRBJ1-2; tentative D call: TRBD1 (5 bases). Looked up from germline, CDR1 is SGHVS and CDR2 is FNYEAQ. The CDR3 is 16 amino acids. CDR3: CASSLGHLQRNYGYTF. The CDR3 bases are TGTGCTAGCAGCTTAGGACACCTCCAAAGGAACTATGGCTACACCTTC.

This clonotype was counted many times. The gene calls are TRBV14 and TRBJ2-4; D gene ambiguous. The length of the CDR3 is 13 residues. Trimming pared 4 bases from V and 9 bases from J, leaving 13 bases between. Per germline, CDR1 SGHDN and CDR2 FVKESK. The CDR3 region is CASSPQGQSIQYF. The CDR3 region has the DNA TGTGCCAGCAGCCCCCAAGGGCAGTCCATTCAGTACTTC.

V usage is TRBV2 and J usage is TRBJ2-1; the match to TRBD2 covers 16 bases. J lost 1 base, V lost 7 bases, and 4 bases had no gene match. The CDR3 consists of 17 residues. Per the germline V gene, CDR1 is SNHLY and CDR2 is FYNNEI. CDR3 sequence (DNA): TGTGCCAGCACACGGGGACTAGCGGGAGGGTCCTACAATGAGCAGTTCTTC. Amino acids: CASTRGLAGGSYNEQFF.

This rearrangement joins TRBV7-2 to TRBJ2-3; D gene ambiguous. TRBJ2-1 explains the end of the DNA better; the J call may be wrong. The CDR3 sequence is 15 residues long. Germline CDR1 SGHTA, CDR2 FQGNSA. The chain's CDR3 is CASSLLLVFRNEQFF. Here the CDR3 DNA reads TGTGCCAGCAGCTTACTTTTGGTGTTCCGCAATGAGCAGTTCTTC.

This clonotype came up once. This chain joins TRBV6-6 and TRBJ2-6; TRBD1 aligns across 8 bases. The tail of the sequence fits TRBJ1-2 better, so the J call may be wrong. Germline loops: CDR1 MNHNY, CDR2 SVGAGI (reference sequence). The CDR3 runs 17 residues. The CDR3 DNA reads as TGTGCCAGCACCCGGGGCTCGGCAGGGGGCGGTACCTATGGCTACACCTTC. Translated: CASTRGSAGGGTYGYTF.

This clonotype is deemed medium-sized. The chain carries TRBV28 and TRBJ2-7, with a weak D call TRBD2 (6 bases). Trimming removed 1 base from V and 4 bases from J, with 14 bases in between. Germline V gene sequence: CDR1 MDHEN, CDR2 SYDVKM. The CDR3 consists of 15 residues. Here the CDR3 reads CASSLYGPGSYEQYF. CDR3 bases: TGTGCCAGCAGTTTATATGGGCCCGGGAGTTACGAGCAGTACTTC.

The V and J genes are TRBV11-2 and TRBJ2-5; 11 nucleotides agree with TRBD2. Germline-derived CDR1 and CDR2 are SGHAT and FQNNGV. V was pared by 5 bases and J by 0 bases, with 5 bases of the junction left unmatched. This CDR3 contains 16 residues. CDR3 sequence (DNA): TGTGCCAGCAGCCAAGTAGCGGGGGGGGACCAAGAGACCCAGTACTTC. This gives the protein CASSQVAGGDQETQYF.

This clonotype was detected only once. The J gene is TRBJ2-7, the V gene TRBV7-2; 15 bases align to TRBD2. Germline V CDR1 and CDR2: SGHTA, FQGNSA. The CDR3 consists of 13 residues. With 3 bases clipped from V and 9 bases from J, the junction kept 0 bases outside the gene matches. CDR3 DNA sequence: TGTGCCAGCAGCTTGGGACTAGCGGGAGGGCAGTACTTC. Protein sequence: CASSLGLAGGQYF.

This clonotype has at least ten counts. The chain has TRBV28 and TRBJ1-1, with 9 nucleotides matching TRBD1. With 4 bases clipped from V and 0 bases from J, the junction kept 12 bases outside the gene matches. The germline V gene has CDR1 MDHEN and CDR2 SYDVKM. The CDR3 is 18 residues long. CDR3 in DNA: TGTGCCAGCAGTTATCAGGGACAGGGCGGACTCATGAACACTGAAGCTTTCTTT. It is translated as CASSYQGQGGLMNTEAFF.

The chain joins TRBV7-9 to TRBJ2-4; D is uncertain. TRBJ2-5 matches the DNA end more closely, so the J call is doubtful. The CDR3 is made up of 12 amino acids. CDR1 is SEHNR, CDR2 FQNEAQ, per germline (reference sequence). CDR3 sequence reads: CASSFGLETQYF. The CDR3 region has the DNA TGTGCCAGCAGCTTTGGCTTGGAGACCCAGTACTTC.

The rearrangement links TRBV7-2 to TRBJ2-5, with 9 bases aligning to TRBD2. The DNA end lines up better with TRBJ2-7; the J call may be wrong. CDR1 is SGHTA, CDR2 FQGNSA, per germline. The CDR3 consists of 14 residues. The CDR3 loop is CASTQTSGSYEQYF. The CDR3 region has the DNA TGTGCCAGCACCCAGACTAGCGGTAGCTACGAGCAGTACTTC.

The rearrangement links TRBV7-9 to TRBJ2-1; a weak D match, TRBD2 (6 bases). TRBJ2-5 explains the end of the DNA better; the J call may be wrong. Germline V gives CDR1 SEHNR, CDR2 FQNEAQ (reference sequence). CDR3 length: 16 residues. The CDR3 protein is CASSPTPGLQSETQYF. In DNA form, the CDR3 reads TGTGCCAGCAGTCCTACTCCGGGACTTCAGTCCGAGACCCAGTACTTC.

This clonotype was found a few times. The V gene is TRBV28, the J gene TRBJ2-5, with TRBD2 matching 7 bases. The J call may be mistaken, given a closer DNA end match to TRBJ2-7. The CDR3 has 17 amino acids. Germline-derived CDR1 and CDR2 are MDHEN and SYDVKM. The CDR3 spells CASSWPWAGETRGEQYF. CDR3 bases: TGTGCCAGCAGTTGGCCGTGGGCGGGAGAGACTCGGGGCGAGCAGTACTTC.

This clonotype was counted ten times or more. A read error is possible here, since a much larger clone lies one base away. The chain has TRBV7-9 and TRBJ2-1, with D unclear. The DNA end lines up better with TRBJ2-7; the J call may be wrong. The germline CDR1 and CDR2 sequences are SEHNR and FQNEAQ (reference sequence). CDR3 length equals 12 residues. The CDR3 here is CASSLEVGEQYF. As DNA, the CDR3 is TGTGCCAGCAGCTTAGAGGTGGGTGAGCAGTACTTC.

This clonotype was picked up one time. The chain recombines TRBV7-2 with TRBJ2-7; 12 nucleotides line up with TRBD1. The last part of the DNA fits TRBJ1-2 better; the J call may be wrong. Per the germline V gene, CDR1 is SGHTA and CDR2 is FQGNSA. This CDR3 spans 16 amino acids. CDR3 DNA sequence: TGTGCCAGCAGTTACAACACCGGGACAGGGGGCCGTGGCTACACCTTC. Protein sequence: CASSYNTGTGGRGYTF.

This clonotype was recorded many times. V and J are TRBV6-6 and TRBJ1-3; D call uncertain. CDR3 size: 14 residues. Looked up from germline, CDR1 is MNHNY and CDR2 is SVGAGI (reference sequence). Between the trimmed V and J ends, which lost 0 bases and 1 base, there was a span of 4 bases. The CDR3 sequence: CASSYSVSGNTIYF. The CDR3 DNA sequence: TGTGCCAGCAGTTACTCAGTGTCTGGAAACACCATATATTTT.

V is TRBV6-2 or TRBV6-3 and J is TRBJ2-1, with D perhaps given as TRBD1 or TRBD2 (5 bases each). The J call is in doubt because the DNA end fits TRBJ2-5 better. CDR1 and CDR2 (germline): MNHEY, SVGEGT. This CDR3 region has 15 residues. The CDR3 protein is CASSYVGRTQETQYF. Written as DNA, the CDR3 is TGTGCCAGCAGTTACGTGGGACGAACCCAAGAGACCCAGTACTTC.

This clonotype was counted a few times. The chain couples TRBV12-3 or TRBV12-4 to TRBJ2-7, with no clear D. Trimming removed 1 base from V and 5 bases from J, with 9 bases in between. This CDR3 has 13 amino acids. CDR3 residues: CASSLGPSDEQYF. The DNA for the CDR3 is TGTGCCAGCAGTTTAGGACCCTCTGACGAGCAGTACTTC.